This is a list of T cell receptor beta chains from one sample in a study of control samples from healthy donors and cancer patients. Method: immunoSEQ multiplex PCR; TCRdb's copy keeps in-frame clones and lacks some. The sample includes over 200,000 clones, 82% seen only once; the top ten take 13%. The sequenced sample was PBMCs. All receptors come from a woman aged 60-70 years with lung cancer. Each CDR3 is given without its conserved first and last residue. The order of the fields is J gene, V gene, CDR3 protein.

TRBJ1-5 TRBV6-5 ASSLAGTDQPQH
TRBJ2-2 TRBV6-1 ASSEAGLPIAGELF
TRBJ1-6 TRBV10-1 ASSVGGASSPLH
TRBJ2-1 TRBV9 ASSASGSSNNEQF
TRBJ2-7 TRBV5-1 ASSLDGRDEQY
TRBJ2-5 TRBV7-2 ASSLSGPGGVIETQY
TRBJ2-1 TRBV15 ATAGRSLGIDEQF
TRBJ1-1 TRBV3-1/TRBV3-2 ASSPSGGTEAF
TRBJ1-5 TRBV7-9 ASSAWDSHQPQH
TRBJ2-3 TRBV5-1 ATSRGGTDTQY
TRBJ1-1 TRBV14 ASSQGQFTEAF
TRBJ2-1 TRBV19 ASGGNEQF
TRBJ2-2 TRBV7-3 ASRPTSTGELF
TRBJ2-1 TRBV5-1 ASSFSQGSEQF
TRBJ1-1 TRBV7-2 ASSLGRIMNTEAF
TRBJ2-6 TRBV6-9 ASSTRTSGSAGANVLT
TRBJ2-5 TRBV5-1 ASSLVGGLRETQY
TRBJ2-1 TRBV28 ASRLRETPYNEQF
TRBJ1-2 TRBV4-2 ASSQEFTGGYGYT
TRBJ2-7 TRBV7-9 ASSFDSTKQY
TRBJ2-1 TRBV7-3 ASSALAGGPGNEQF
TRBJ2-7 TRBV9 ASSSGGLAGGEQY
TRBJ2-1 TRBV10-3 AISESTSSSYNEQF
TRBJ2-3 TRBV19 ASKGPATDTQY
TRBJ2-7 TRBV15 ATSLDRGPYEQY
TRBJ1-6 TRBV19 ASSPRDSNSPLH
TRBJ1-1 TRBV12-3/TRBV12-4 ASSLSELLEAF
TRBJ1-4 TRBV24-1 ATSDNQGRAEKLF
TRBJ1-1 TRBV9 ASSGSTSRSAEAF
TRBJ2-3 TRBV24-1 ATEAGGGVGTDTQY
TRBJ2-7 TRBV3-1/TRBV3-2 ASSQSGLRPSGEQY
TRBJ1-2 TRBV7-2 ASSYRSQPA
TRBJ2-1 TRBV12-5 ASGLGQGLAGAVNEQF
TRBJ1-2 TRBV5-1 ASSSSGGREGYT
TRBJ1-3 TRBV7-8 ASSTTLEVSGNTIY
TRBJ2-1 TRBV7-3 ASSLKQGSYNEQF
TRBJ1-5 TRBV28 ASIKEGSLGNQPQH
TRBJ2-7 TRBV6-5 ASRRTTGYEQY
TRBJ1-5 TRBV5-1 ASSLGQGSHQPQH
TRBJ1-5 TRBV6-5 ASSTNQPQH
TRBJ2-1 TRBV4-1 ASNEREENEQF
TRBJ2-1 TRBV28 ASRPRGTSGPSYNEQF
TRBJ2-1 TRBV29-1 SVALGTYNEQF
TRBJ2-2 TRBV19 ASSVLTTLNTGELF
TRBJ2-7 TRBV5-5 ASSFFGTSGTGEQY
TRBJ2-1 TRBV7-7 ASSLDGSGYNEQF
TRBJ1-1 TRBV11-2 ASSLEQGYTEAF
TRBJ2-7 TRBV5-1 ASSLGGTYEQY
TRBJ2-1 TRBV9 ASSVAGGGYNEQF
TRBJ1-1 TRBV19 ASSARGDTEAF
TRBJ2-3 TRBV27 ASSSRRAGGPTDTQY
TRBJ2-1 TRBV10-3 AISGGVLNEQF
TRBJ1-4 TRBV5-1 ASSTGLINEKLF
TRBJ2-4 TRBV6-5 ASSYGTGKNIQY
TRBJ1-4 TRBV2 ASSVQGGAISEKLF
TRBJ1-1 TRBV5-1 ASSEQGNTEAF
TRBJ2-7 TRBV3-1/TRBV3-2 ASSPRTSGGEQY